The entry that follows covers one TCR beta chain sequence. Its antigen remains unidentified. This specimen comes from a study of graft-versus-host responses after intestinal transplantation. Study-wide results and limits: Recipient marrow showed GvH clones, some seen first in ileum or blood.

TCRdb's table, derived via immunoSEQ multiplex PCR, lists solely in-frame clones and lacks some. The sample lists about 48,000 clones; approximately 91% were seen once. The germline V gene has CDR1 LNHDA and CDR2 SQIVND (reference sequence). Trimming took 1 base from V and 7 from J; bases not matched to a gene: 3. The CDR3 is 14 amino acids. The V and J genes are TRBV19 and TRBJ1-5; the match to TRBD1 covers 8 bases. The specimen was unstimulated CD4+ T cells sorted from spleen or lymph node cells, collected before transplant. The receptor's source is a human donor who was the organ donor for an intestinal transplant. The CDR3 loop is CASSIGTGKQPQHF. The CDR3 coding sequence is TGTGCCAGTAGTATAGGGACAGGGAAACAGCCCCAGCATTTT.